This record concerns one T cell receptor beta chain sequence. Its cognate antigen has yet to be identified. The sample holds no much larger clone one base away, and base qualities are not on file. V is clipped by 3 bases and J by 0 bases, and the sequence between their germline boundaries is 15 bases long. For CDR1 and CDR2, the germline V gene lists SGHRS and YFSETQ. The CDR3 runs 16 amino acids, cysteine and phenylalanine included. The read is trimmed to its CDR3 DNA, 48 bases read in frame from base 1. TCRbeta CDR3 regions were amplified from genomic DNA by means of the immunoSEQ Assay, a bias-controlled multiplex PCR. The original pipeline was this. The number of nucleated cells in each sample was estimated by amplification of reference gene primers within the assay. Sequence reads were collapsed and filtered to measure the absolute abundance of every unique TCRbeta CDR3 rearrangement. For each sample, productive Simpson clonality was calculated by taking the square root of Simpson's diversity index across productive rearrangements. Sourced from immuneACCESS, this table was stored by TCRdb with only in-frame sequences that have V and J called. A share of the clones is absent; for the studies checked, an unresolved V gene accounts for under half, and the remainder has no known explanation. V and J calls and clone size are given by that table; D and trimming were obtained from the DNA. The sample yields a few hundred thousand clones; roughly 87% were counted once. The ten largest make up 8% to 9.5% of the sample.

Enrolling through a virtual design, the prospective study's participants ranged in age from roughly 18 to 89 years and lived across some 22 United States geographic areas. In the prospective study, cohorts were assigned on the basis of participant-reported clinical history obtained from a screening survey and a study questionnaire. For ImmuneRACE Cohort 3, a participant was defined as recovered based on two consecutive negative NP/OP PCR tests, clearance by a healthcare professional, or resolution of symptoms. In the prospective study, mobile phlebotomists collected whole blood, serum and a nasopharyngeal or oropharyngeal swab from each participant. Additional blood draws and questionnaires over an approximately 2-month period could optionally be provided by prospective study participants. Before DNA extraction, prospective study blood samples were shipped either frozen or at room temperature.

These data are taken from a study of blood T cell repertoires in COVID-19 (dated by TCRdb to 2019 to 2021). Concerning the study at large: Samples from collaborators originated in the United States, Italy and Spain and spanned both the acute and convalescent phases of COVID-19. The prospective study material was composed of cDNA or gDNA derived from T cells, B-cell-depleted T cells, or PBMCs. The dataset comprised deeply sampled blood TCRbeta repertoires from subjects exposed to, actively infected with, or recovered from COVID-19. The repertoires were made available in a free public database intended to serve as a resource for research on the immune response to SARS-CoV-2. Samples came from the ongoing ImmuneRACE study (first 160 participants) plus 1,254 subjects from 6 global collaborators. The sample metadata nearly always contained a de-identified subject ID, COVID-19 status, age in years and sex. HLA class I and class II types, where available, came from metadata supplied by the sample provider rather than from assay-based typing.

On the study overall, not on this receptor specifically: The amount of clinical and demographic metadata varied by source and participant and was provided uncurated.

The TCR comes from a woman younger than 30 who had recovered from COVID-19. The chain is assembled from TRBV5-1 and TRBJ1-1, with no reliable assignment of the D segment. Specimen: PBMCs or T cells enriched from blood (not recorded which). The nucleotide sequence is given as TGCGCCAGCAGCTCCATGTTAGCCTCAATGAACACTGAAGCTTTCTTT. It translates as CASSSMLASMNTEAFF.